The 27 T cell receptor beta chains in this list originate from one sample, sequenced in a study of blood T cell repertoires in COVID-19. Sequencing used immunoSEQ multiplex PCR; TCRdb keeps in-frame clones, though not all of them. Of tens of thousands of clones listed, 88% are singletons. The sequenced material came from peripheral blood. These receptors were taken from a man between 70 and 80 years old in a cohort sampled during active COVID-19.

The rearrangement uses TRBV5-4 and TRBJ2-5, with 9 positions matching TRBD1. The ends lost 4 bases at V and 5 bases at J; junction bases unmatched: 12. The CDR3 runs 16 residues. From germline, CDR1 is SGHNT and CDR2 YYREEE (reference sequence). The CDR3 bases are TGTGCCAGCAGCCAATGGTGGGGACAGGGTAGGGAGACCCAGTACTTC. Protein sequence: CASSQWWGQGRETQYF.

The chain joins TRBV24-1 to TRBJ2-7, with 8 bases matching TRBD2. Germline V lookup: CDR1 KGHDR, CDR2 SFDVKD. Trimming removed 1 base from V and 5 bases from J; junction bases left unmatched: 6. The CDR3 spans 15 residues. The CDR3 nucleotides are TGTGCCACCAGTGATTTTGCAGCGGGAGTACACGAGCAGTACTTC. Residues: CATSDFAAGVHEQYF.

This chain connects TRBV9 to TRBJ2-5; tentative D call: TRBD1 (6 bases). V lost 1 base and J 1 base, leaving 11 bases between the germline ends. Germline values: CDR1 SGDLS, CDR2 YYNGEE. This CDR3 has 15 residues. The CDR3 region has the DNA TGTGCCAGCAGCGTACTAGACAGGACCCAAGAGACCCAGTACTTC. This sequence encodes CASSVLDRTQETQYF.

The V and J genes are TRBV28 and TRBJ2-7; TRBD1 matches at 7 bases. The CDR3 is 16 residues long. V dropped 3 bases and J dropped 0; count of bases not matched to a gene: 8. The germline V gene has CDR1 MDHEN and CDR2 SYDVKM. CDR3 residues: CASSFIAGGFSYEQYF. The CDR3 DNA follows: TGTGCCAGCAGTTTCATCGCAGGGGGATTCTCCTACGAGCAGTACTTC.

V usage is TRBV6-2 or TRBV6-3 and J usage is TRBJ2-5; TRBD1 matches 8 bases. J gave up 0 bases and V 0 bases, and 12 bases lay outside the gene matches. CDR3 length: 19 amino acids. Per the germline V gene, CDR1 is MNHEY and CDR2 is SVGEGT. This chain's CDR3 is CASSYSKIAGDRYQETQYF. In nucleotides, the CDR3 is TGTGCCAGCAGTTACTCGAAAATTGCTGGGGACAGGTACCAAGAGACCCAGTACTTC.

The rearrangement joins TRBV2 to TRBJ2-1; TRBD2 agrees at 16 bases. Losses at the gene ends were 7 bases for V and 7 bases for J; bases not matched to a gene: 4. The CDR3 runs 15 residues. Germline CDR1 and CDR2: SNHLY and FYNNEI. The CDR3 loop reads CASTGTSGRGNEQFF. Here the CDR3 DNA reads TGTGCCAGCACTGGGACTAGCGGGAGGGGGAATGAGCAGTTCTTC.

J is TRBJ1-2 and V is TRBV6-5; 9 positions match TRBD1. Germline CDR1 reads MNHEY; CDR2 reads SVGAGI. The CDR3 consists of 15 residues. V shed 0 bases and J 7 bases; nucleotides not matched to a gene: 6. CDR3 in amino acids: CASSYSTGGGFGYTF. CDR3 nucleotide sequence: TGTGCCAGCAGTTACTCAACAGGGGGCGGTTTTGGCTACACCTTC.

J is TRBJ2-2 and V is TRBV5-1; weak D call: TRBD2 (5 bases). Germline V gene data show CDR1 as SGHRS and CDR2 as YFSETQ. V lost 0 bases and J lost 0, with 9 bases in between. The CDR3 spans 16 residues. The CDR3 region is CASSLAGLTNTGELFF. As DNA, the CDR3 is TGCGCCAGCAGCTTGGCCGGACTCACGAACACCGGGGAGCTGTTTTTT.

The chain is built from TRBV18 and TRBJ2-2; possible D gene TRBD1, 5 bases. Germline V lookup: CDR1 KGHSH, CDR2 LQKENI. The CDR3 totals 15 residues. V was cut by 5 bases and J by 0 bases, with 10 bases left in between. CDR3 amino acids: CASSSTGANTGELFF. The CDR3 DNA reads TGTGCCAGCTCATCTACAGGCGCGAACACCGGGGAGCTGTTTTTT.

J is TRBJ1-1 and V is TRBV19, with a tentative D call TRBD1 (5 bases). The CDR3 has 13 amino acids. Per germline, CDR1 LNHDA and CDR2 SQIVND (reference sequence). V was clipped by 5 bases and J by 1 base, with 8 bases between them. The CDR3 DNA reads as TGTGCCAGTAGTGGTGGGGCGAACACTGAAGCTTTCTTT. Translation gives CASSGGANTEAFF.

The chain employs TRBV30 and TRBJ1-5, with 7 bases identical to TRBD1. Germline V CDR1 and CDR2: GTSNPN, SVGIG (reference sequence). V trimming: 8 bases; J trimming: 2 bases; junction bases outside the gene matches: 6. The CDR3 contains 13 residues. CDR3: CALKTGGNQPQHF. In DNA form, the CDR3 reads TGTGCCCTTAAAACAGGGGGCAATCAGCCCCAGCATTTT.

The DNA of the CDR3 is TGTGCCACCAGACCCGACAGGGGCAAAGCTGGCTACACCTTC. It encodes CATRPDRGKAGYTF. The V and J genes are TRBV28 and TRBJ1-2; 8 bases match TRBD1. This CDR3 region has 14 residues. Losses at the gene ends were 10 bases for V and 7 bases for J; bases not matched to a gene: 14. Germline V gives CDR1 MDHEN, CDR2 SYDVKM.

The chain has TRBV7-9 and TRBJ1-2; 8 bases are a match to TRBD1. CDR1 and CDR2 from the germline V gene are SEHNR and FQNEAQ (reference sequence). The CDR3 is made up of 19 amino acids. The J segment lost 5 bases and the V segment lost 5 bases, leaving 22 bases of the junction unmatched. The chain's CDR3 is CASSPWPGQALARMYGYTF. The CDR3 DNA reads TGTGCCAGCAGCCCATGGCCGGGACAGGCATTAGCGCGGATGTATGGCTACACCTTC.

V usage is TRBV19 and J usage is TRBJ1-6; D is possibly TRBD1 (5 bases). Germline V gene data show CDR1 as LNHDA and CDR2 as SQIVND (reference sequence). The V end lost 8 bases, the J end lost 5 bases, and 25 bases lay between the germline ends. The CDR3 loop spans 18 amino acids. This CDR3 reads CASHDRGRAYGNNSPLHF. CDR3 nucleotide sequence: TGTGCCAGTCACGACAGAGGACGGGCGTATGGTAATAATTCACCCCTCCACTTT.

The chain recombines TRBV27 with TRBJ2-7; the D gene is possibly TRBD1 (5 bases). This CDR3 has 13 amino acids. From germline, CDR1 is MNHEY and CDR2 SMNVEV (reference sequence). V shed 3 bases and J shed 2 bases, with 8 bases lying between them. The CDR3 loop reads CASSFDSTYEQYF. The CDR3 coding sequence is TGTGCCAGCAGTTTTGACAGTACCTACGAGCAGTACTTC.

This clone was detected a few times. The chain couples TRBV5-6 to TRBJ1-2; no definite D call. The germline CDR1 and CDR2 sequences are SGHDT and YYEEEE. The CDR3 totals 13 residues. V gave up 1 base and J gave up 8 bases, with 12 bases separating them. For the CDR3, the DNA is TGTGCCAGCAGCTTGTCCCTGGCGGGCGGCTACACCTTC. Its translation is CASSLSLAGGYTF. Variable domain in full (rest from reference TRBV5-6 and TRBJ1-2): DAGVTQSPTHLIKTRGQQVTLRCSPKSGHDTVSWYQQALGQGPQFIFQYYEEEERQRGNFPDRFSGHQFPNYSSELNVNALLLGDSALYLCASSLSLAGGYTFGSGTRLTVV.

This chain joins TRBV6-2 or TRBV6-3 and TRBJ2-4; maybe TRBD2 (6 bases). CDR1 MNHEY and CDR2 SVGEGT come from the germline V gene. The V and J ends lost 6 bases and 8 bases respectively, with 11 bases between them. This CDR3 comprises 12 residues. CDR3 coding DNA: TGTGCCAGCAGCCGGGACTGGTACATTCAGTACTTC. As protein: CASSRDWYIQYF.

The chain uses TRBV18 and TRBJ1-1; the match to TRBD1 covers 9 bases. The V segment lost 3 bases and the J segment 3 bases; nucleotides outside the gene matches: 14. From germline, CDR1 is KGHSH and CDR2 LQKENI. The CDR3 extends over 18 amino acids. CDR3 protein: CASSPQQADRGWDTEAFF. CDR3 nucleotide sequence: TGTGCCAGCTCACCCCAACAGGCGGACAGGGGATGGGACACTGAAGCTTTCTTT.

V usage is TRBV28 and J usage is TRBJ1-6, with TRBD1 matching 8 bases. Trimming took 4 bases from V and 7 from J; bases not matched to a gene: 9. The germline CDR1 and CDR2 sequences are MDHEN and SYDVKM. The CDR3 is 16 amino acids. The CDR3 nucleotides are TGTGCCAGCAGTTCGACAGGGGCCTTCTTAAATTCACCCCTCCACTTT. This codes for CASSSTGAFLNSPLHF.

The CDR3 region has the DNA TGTGCCAGCAGCTTAGCGGGAACCTACAATGAGCAGTTCTTC. It yields the protein CASSLAGTYNEQFF. The J gene is TRBJ2-1, the V gene TRBV11-2; D may be TRBD2 (5 bases). V was clipped by 1 base and J by 2 bases, with 6 bases between them. The CDR3 consists of 14 residues. Germline loops: CDR1 SGHAT, CDR2 FQNNGV.

The rearrangement links TRBV28 to TRBJ2-1; D remains unclear. V gave up 2 bases and J gave up 5 bases, with 28 bases separating them. The CDR3 loop spans 20 amino acids. Germline V gene lookup returns CDR1 MDHEN and CDR2 SYDVKM. CDR3 protein: CASSLNGFPVAVNTNNEQFF. CDR3 DNA sequence: TGTGCCAGCAGTTTAAACGGGTTTCCGGTAGCTGTCAACACAAACAATGAGCAGTTCTTC.

This sequence joins TRBV2 and TRBJ2-1, with a tentative D call TRBD1 (6 bases). V lost 7 bases, J lost 4 bases, and 11 bases lay in between. The CDR3 contains 13 residues. The germline CDR1 and CDR2 sequences are SNHLY and FYNNEI. The CDR3: CASNLQGYNEQFF. CDR3 nucleotide sequence: TGTGCCAGCAATCTACAGGGTTACAATGAGCAGTTCTTC.

The chain uses TRBV5-1 and TRBJ1-3, with 7 nucleotides matching TRBD1. The J segment lost 0 bases and the V segment lost 4 bases, leaving 4 bases of the junction unmatched. The length of the CDR3 is 15 residues. Germline CDR1 SGHRS, CDR2 YFSETQ. Written as DNA, the CDR3 is TGCGCCAGCAGCCCGGGACAGAGCTCTGGAAACACCATATATTTT. Amino acids: CASSPGQSSGNTIYF.

This clone was observed once. The V and J genes are TRBV25-1 and TRBJ2-1; 8 bases line up with TRBD1. The CDR3 spans 17 residues. The ends lost 2 bases at V and 4 bases at J; junction bases unmatched: 10. The germline gives CDR1 MGHDK, CDR2 SYGVNS. In DNA form, the CDR3 reads TGTGCCAGCAGTGAACAGGACAGGGCGAGGGTATACAATGAGCAGTTCTTC. Its translation: CASSEQDRARVYNEQFF.

Written as DNA, the CDR3 is TGCGCCAGCAAAGGGACTAGCGGAGCCTACGAGCAGTACTTC. Its protein product is CASKGTSGAYEQYF. The J gene is TRBJ2-7, the V gene TRBV10-2, with 11 positions matching TRBD2. The CDR3 has 14 amino acids. Trimming took 7 bases from V and 2 from J; bases not matched to a gene: 4. CDR1 is WSHSY and CDR2 is SAAADI in the germline V gene.

The rearrangement joins TRBV5-1 to TRBJ1-6; D is unresolved. Germline V gene lookup returns CDR1 SGHRS and CDR2 YFSETQ. Trimming took 5 bases from V and 7 from J, leaving 19 bases between them. This CDR3 comprises 16 residues. CDR3 coding DNA: TGCGCCAGCAGGCCTGCGGAGGGTTTTTGGAATTCACCCCTCCACTTT. It codes for CASRPAEGFWNSPLHF.

This rearrangement joins TRBV18 to TRBJ1-6, with D unresolved. Trimming pared 3 bases from V and 5 bases from J, leaving 8 bases between. Germline V lookup: CDR1 KGHSH, CDR2 LQKENI. This CDR3 has 14 amino acids. In nucleotides, the CDR3 is TGTGCCAGCTCACCGACACAAGATAATTCACCCCTCCACTTT. Translation gives CASSPTQDNSPLHF.